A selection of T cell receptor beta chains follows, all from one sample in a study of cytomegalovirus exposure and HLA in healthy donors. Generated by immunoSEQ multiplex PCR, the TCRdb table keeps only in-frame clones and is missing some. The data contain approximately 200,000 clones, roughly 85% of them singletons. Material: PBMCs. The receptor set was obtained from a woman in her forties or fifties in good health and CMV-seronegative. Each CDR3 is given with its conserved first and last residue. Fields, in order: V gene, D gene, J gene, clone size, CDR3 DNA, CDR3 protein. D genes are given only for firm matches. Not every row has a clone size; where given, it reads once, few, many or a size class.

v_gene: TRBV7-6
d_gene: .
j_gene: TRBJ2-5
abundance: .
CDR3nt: TGTGCCAGCAGCCTCGGGAGTATCGAGACCCAGTACTTC
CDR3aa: CASSLGSIETQYF

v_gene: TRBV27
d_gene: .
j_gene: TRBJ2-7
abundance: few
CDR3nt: TGTGCCAGCAGTTTTGGACAATCCTACGAGCAGTACTTC
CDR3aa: CASSFGQSYEQYF

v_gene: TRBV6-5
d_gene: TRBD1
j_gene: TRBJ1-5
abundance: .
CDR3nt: TGTGCCAGCAGCGCGGACAGGGGCCCTCATCAGCCCCAGCATTTT
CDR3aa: CASSADRGPHQPQHF

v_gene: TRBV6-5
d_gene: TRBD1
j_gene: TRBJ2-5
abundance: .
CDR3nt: TGTGCCAGCAGTACCGGCCGCAGGGGGTACTGGACCCAGTACTTC
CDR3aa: CASSTGRRGYWTQYF

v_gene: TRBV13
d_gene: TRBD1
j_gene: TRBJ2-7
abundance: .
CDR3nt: TGTGCCAGCAGCGCCCGACAACAGGGGACATACTACGAGCAGTACTTC
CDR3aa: CASSARQQGTYYEQYF

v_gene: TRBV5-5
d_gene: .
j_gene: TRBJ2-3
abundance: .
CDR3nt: TGTGCCAGCAGGTTGCCGTCGGGGGCAGATACGCAGTATTTT
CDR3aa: CASRLPSGADTQYF

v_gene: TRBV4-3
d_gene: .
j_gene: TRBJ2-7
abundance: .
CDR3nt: TGCGCCAGCAGCCAAGAGACGGGGTACGAGCAGTACTTC
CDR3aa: CASSQETGYEQYF

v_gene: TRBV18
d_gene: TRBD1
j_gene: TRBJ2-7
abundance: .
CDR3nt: TGTGCCAGCTCCCGAATAGGGACAGGGGGGTATGAGCAGTACTTC
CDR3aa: CASSRIGTGGYEQYF

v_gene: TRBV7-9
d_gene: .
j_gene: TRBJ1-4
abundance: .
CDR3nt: TGTGCCAGCAGCCCAGGGGCAGGGGATAATGAAAAACTGTTTTTT
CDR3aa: CASSPGAGDNEKLFF

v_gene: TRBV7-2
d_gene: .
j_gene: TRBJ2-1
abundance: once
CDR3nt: TGTGCCAGCAGCTTATTCCGAGTTAATGAGCAGTTCTTC
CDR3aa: CASSLFRVNEQFF

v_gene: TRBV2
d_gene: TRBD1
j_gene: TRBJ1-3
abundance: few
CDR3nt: TGTGCCAGCAGTCCGAGCCGGGACAGCTCTGGAAACACCATATATTTT
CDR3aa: CASSPSRDSSGNTIYF

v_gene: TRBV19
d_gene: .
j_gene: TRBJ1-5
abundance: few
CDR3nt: TGTGCCAGTAGTAAACAGGGAAGCGATCAGCCCCAGCATTTT
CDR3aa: CASSKQGSDQPQHF

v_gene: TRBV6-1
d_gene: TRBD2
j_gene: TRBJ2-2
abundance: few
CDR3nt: TGTGCCAGCACCATACTAGCGGGGCACACCGGGGAGCTGTTTTTT
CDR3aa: CASTILAGHTGELFF

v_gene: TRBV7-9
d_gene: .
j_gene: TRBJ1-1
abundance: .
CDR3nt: TGTTCCAGCAGCCCCCCTAGGAACACTGAAGCTTTCTTT
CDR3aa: CSSSPPRNTEAFF

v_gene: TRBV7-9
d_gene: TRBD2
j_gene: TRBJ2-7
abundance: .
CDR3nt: TGTGCCAGCAGACGGGGGGAGGCTTATAACGAGCAGTACTTC
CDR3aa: CASRRGEAYNEQYF

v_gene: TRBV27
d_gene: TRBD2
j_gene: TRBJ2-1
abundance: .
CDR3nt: TGTGCCAGCAGTCCCCTGGGAGCGGGAGAGGACAATGAGCAGTTCTTC
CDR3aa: CASSPLGAGEDNEQFF

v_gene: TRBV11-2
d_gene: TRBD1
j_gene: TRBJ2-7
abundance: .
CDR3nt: TGTGCCAGCAGCTTTAGACAGGGGGTCCTCTACGAGCAGTACTTC
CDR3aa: CASSFRQGVLYEQYF

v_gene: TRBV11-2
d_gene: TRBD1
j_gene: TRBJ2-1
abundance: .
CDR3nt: TGTGCCAGCAGCCCTCGACAGGGGGGCTACAATGAGCAGTTCTTC
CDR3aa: CASSPRQGGYNEQFF

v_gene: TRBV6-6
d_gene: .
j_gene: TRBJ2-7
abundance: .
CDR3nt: TGTGCCAGCAGACTGACGGGCTCCTACGAGCAGTACTTC
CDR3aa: CASRLTGSYEQYF

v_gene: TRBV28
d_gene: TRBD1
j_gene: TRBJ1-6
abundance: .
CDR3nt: TGTGCCAGCAGTTCCACCGGGACAGAAAATTCACCCCTCCACTTT
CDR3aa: CASSSTGTENSPLHF

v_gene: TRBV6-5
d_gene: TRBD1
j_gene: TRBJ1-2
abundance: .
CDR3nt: TGTGCCAGCAGCCGGGACAGGGCTAATAGCTACACCTTC
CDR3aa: CASSRDRANSYTF

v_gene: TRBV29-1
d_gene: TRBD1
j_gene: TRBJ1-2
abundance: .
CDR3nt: TGCAGCGTTGACGACCGACAGGGGAAGGACTATGGCTACACCTTC
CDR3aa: CSVDDRQGKDYGYTF

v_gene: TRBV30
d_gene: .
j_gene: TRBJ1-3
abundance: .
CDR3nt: TGTGCCTGGAGAATCCGGGGATTGGACACCATATATTTT
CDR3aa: CAWRIRGLDTIYF